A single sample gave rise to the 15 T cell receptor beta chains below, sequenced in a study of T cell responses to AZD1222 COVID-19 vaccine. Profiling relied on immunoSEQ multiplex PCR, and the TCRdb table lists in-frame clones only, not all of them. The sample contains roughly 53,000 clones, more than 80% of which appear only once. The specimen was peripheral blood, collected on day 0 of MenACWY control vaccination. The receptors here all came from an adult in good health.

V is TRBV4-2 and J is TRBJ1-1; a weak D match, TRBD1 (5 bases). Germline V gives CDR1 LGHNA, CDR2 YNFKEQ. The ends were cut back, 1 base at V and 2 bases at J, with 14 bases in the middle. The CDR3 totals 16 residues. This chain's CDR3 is CASSQGGRAGNTEAFF. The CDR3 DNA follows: TGTGCCAGCAGCCAAGGGGGGAGGGCAGGTAACACTGAAGCTTTCTTT.

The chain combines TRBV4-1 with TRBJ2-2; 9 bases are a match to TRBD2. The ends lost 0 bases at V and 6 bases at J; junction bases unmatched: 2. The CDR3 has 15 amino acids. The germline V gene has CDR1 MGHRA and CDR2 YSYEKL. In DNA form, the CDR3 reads TGCGCCAGCAGCCAAGAGGCTAGCGGGGCCGGGGAGCTGTTTTTT. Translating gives CASSQEASGAGELFF.

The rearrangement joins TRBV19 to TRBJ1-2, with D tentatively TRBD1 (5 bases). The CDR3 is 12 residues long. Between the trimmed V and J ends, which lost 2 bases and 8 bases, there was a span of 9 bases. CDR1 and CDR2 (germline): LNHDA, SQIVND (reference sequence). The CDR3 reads CASSIRGAGYTF. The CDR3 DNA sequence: TGTGCCAGTAGTATAAGAGGGGCCGGCTACACCTTC.

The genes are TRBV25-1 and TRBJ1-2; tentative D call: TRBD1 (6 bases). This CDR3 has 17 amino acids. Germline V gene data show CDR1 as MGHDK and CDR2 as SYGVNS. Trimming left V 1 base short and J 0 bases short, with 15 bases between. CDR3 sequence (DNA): TGTGCCAGCAGTGAATCCGGTGTGAGGGGGTCTAACTATGGCTACACCTTC. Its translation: CASSESGVRGSNYGYTF.

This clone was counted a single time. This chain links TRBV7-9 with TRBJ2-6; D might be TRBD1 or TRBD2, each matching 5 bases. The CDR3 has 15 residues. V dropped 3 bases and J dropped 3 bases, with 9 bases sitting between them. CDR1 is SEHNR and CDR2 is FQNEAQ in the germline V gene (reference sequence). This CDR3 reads CASSLSGRGANVLTF. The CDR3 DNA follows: TGTGCCAGCAGCTTGTCGGGGCGTGGGGCCAACGTCCTGACTTTC.

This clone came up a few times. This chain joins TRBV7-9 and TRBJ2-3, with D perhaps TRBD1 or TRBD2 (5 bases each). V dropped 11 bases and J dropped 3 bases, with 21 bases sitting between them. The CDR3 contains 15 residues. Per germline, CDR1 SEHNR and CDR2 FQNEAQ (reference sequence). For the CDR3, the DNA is TGTGCCGGCGCGAGGGGAGCGGCGAAGACAGATACGCAGTATTTT. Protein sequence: CAGARGAAKTDTQYF.

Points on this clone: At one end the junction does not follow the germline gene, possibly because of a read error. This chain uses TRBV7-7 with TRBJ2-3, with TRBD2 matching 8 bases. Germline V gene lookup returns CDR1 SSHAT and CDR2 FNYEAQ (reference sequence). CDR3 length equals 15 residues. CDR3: CASSLASGRADTQYF. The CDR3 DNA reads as TGTGCTAGCAGCTTAGCGAGCGGGAGAGCAGATACGCAGTATTTT.

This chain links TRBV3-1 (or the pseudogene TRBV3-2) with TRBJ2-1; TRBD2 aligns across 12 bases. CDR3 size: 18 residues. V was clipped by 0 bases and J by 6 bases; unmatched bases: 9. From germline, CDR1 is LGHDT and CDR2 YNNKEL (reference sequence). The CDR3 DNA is TGTGCCAGCAGCCAAGATCTAGCGGGAGGGCCTCTCCGCAATGAGCAGTTCTTC. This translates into CASSQDLAGGPLRNEQFF.

The CDR3, as DNA: TGTGCCAGCAGCGAGACAGGGAGGAGGTGGGGGTACGAGCAGTACTTC. The encoded protein is CASSETGRRWGYEQYF. This chain joins TRBV11-2 and TRBJ2-7; possibly TRBD1 for D (7 bases). V lost 5 bases and J lost 4, with 21 bases in between. The CDR3 is 16 residues long. Germline lookup yields CDR1 SGHAT and CDR2 FQNNGV.

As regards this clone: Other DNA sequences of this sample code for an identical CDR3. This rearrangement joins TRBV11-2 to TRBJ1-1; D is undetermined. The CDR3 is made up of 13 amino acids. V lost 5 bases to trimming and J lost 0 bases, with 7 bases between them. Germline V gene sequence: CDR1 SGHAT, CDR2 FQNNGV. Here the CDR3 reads CASSPDVNTEAFF. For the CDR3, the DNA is TGTGCCAGCAGCCCAGATGTGAACACTGAAGCTTTCTTT.

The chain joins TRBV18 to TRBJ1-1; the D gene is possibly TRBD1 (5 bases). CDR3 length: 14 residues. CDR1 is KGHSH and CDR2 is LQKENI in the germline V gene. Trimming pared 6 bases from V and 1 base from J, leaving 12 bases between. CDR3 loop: CASSRTDRNTEAFF. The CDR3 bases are TGTGCCAGCTCCAGAACTGACAGGAACACTGAAGCTTTCTTT.

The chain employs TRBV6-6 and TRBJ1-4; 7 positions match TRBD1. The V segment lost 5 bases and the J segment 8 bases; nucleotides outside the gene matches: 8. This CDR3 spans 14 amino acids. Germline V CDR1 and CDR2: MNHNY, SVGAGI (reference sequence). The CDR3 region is CASSNRGPPEKLFF. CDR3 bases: TGTGCCAGCAGTAACAGGGGACCACCCGAAAAACTGTTTTTT.

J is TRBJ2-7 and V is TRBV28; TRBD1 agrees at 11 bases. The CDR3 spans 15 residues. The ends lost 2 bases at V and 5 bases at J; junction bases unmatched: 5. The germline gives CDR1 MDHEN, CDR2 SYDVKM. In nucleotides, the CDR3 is TGTGCCAGCAGTTTACCCCTGGGACAGGGGGACGAGCAGTACTTC. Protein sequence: CASSLPLGQGDEQYF.

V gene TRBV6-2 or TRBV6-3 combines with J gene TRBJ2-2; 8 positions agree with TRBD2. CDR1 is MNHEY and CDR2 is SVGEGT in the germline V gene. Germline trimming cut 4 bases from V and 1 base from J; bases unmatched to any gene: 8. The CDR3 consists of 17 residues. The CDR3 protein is CASSWLAGSLNTGELFF. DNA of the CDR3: TGTGCCAGCAGTTGGCTAGCGGGTTCATTGAACACCGGGGAGCTGTTTTTT.

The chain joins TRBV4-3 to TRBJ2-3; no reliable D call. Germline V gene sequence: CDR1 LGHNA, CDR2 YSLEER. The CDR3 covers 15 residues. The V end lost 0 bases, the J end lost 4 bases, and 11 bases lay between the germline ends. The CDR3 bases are TGCGCCAGCAGCCAAGAATTGGGTAGGCCAGATACGCAGTATTTT. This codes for CASSQELGRPDTQYF.